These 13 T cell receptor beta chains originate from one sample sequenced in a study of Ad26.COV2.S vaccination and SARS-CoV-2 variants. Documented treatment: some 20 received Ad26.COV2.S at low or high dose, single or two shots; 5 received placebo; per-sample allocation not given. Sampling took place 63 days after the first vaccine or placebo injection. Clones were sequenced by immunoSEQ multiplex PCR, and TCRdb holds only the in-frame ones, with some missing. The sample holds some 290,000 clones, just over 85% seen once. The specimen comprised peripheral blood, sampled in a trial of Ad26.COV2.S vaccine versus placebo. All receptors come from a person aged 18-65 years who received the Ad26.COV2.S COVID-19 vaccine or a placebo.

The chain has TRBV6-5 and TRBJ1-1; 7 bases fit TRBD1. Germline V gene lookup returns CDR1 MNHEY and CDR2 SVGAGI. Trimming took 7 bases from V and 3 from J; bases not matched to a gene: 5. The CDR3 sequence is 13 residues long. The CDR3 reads CASKYRGDTEAFF. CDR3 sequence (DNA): TGTGCCAGCAAGTACAGGGGTGACACTGAAGCTTTCTTT.

This CDR3 reads CAWSPGTTTDTQYF. The CDR3 DNA sequence: TGTGCCTGGAGCCCAGGCACAACCACAGATACGCAGTATTTT. The V gene is TRBV30, the J gene TRBJ2-3; unclear D gene. V dropped 3 bases and J dropped 2 bases, with 12 bases sitting between them. The CDR3 length is 14 residues. Germline V lookup: CDR1 GTSNPN, CDR2 SVGIG (reference sequence).

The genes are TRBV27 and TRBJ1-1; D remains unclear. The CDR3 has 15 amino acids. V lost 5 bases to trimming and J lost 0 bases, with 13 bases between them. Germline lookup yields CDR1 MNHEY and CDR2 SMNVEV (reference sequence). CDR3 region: CASSPGAGLNTEAFF. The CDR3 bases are TGTGCCAGCAGTCCTGGTGCAGGACTGAACACTGAAGCTTTCTTT.

The CDR3 DNA is TGTGCTAGTGGCAGAGCGGGACACCCCCAGTTCTTC. Translating gives CASGRAGHPQFF. The genes are TRBV12-5 and TRBJ2-1; the D gene is possibly TRBD2 (7 bases). Germline V lookup: CDR1 LGHNT, CDR2 FRNRAP. This CDR3 region has 12 residues. Trimming shortened V by 6 bases and J by 13 bases, and 16 bases separated the two germline ends. The full variable domain, its missing parts supplied by reference TRBV12-5 and TRBJ2-1, is DARVTQTPRHKVTEMGQEVTMRCQPILGHNTVFWYRQTMMQGLELLAYFRNRAPLDDSGMPKDRFSAEMPDATLATLKIQPSEPRDSAVYFCASGRAGHPQFFGPGTRLTVL.

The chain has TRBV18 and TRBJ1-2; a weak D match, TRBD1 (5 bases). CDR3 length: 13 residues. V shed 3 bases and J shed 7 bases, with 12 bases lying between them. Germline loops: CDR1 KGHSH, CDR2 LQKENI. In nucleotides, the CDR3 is TGTGCCAGCTCACCTGACGGGGCGGCTGGCTACACCTTC. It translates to CASSPDGAAGYTF.

In DNA, the CDR3 is TGTGCCAGCAGTCCGACAGGGGGCGTGGGCGAGCAGTACTTC. The encoded protein is CASSPTGGVGEQYF. The chain is built from TRBV6-5 and TRBJ2-7, with TRBD1 matching over 10 bases. The CDR3 has 14 amino acids. From germline, CDR1 is MNHEY and CDR2 SVGAGI. With 5 bases clipped from V and 6 bases from J, the junction kept 7 bases outside the gene matches.

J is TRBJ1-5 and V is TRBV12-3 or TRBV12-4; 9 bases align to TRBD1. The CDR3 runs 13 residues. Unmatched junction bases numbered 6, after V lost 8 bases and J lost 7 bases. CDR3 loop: CASDGQGKQPQHF. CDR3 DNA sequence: TGTGCCAGCGATGGACAGGGGAAACAGCCCCAGCATTTT.

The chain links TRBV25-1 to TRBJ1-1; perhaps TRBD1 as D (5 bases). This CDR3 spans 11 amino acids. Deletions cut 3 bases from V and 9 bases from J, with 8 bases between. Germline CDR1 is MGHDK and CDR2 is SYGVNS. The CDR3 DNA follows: TGTGCCAGCAGTGACGGGGCAAAAGCTTTCTTT. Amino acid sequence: CASSDGAKAFF.

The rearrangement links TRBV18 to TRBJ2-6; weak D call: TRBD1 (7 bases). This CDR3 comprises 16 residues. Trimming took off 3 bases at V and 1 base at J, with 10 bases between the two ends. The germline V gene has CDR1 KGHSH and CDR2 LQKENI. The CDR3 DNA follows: TGTGCCAGCTCACCGACAGGGACTTCTGGGGCCAACGTCCTGACTTTC. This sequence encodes CASSPTGTSGANVLTF. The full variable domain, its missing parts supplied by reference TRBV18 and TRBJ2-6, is NAGVMQNPRHLVRRRGQEARLRCSPMKGHSHVYWYRQLPEEGLKFMVYLQKENIIDESGMPKERFSAEFPKEGPSILRIQQVVRGDSAAYFCASSPTGTSGANVLTFGAGSRLTVL.

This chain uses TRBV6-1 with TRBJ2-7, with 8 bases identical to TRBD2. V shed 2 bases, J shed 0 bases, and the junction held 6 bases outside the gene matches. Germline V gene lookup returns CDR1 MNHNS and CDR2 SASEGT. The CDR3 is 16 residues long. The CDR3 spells CASSEPVAGLSYEQYF. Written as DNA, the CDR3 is TGTGCCAGCAGTGAACCTGTAGCGGGACTCTCCTACGAGCAGTACTTC.

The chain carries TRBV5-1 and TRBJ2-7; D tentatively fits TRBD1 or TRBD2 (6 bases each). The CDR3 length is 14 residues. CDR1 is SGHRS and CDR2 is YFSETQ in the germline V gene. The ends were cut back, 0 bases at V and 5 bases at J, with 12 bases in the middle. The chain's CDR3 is CASSLAGGQDEQYF. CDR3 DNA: TGCGCCAGCAGCTTGGCTGGGGGGCAGGACGAGCAGTACTTC.

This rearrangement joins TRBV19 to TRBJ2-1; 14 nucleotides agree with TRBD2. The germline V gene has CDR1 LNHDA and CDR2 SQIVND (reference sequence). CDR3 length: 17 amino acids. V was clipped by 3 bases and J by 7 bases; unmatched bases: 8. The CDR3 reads CASSIPGTSGGLNEQFF. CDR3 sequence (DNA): TGTGCCAGTAGTATCCCCGGGACTAGCGGGGGTTTGAATGAGCAGTTCTTC. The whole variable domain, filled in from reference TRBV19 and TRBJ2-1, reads DGGITQSPKYLFRKEGQNVTLSCEQNLNHDAMYWYRQDPGQGLRLIYYSQIVNDFQKGDIAEGYSVSREKKESFPLTVTSAQKNPTAFYLCASSIPGTSGGLNEQFFGPGTRLTVL.

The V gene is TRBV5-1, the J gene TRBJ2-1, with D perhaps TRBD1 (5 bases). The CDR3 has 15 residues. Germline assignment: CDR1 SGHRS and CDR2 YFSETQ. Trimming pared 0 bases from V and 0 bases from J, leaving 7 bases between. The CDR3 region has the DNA TGCGCCAGCAGCTTGGCAGGGAACTCCTACAATGAGCAGTTCTTC. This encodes CASSLAGNSYNEQFF.